The 24 T cell receptor beta chains below come from one sample, sequenced in a study of cytomegalovirus exposure and HLA in healthy donors. Primers: 60 Vbeta forward and 13 Jbeta reverse. Clones were read by immunoSEQ multiplex PCR, and TCRdb kept only the in-frame ones, dropping some. The sample contains 100,000 to 150,000 clones, 60% to 80% of which appear only once. The specimen sequenced was PBMCs. The receptor set was obtained from a woman aged 55-70 years in good health and CMV-seronegative.

This clone was observed a handful of times. The rearrangement joins TRBV28 to TRBJ1-5, with a possible D match to TRBD1 (6 bases). Trimming shortened V by 6 bases and J by 1 base, and 16 bases separated the two germline ends. The CDR3 is made up of 16 amino acids. Looked up from germline, CDR1 is MDHEN and CDR2 is SYDVKM. CDR3: CASRGGAVSSNQPQHF. CDR3 in DNA: TGTGCCAGCAGGGGGGGGGCAGTCTCGAGCAATCAGCCCCAGCATTTT. Filled out from reference TRBV28 and TRBJ1-5, the complete variable domain reads DVKVTQSSRYLVKRTGEKVFLECVQDMDHENMFWYRQDPGLGLRLIYFSYDVKMKEKGDIPEGYSVSREKKERFSLILESASTNQTSMYLCASRGGAVSSNQPQHFGDGTRLSIL.

This clone was recorded a few times. CDR3 sequence: CASSNTGVGNQPQHF. The DNA for the CDR3 is TGTGCCAGCAGCAATACAGGGGTCGGCAATCAGCCCCAGCATTTT. This chain links TRBV5-5 with TRBJ1-5, with TRBD1 matching 7 bases. The V and J ends lost 4 bases and 2 bases, in that order; junction bases with no gene match: 6. Germline CDR1 reads SGHKS; CDR2 reads YYEKEE (reference sequence). The CDR3 covers 15 residues.

The chain recombines TRBV2 with TRBJ2-2; weak D call: TRBD1 (5 bases). The CDR3 has 12 residues. Germline V gene data show CDR1 as SNHLY and CDR2 as FYNNEI. V was trimmed by 1 base and J by 13 bases, leaving 10 bases between them. The CDR3 sequence: CASSEVNQGLFF. CDR3 bases: TGTGCCAGCAGTGAAGTAAATCAGGGGCTGTTTTTT.

V gene TRBV15 combines with J gene TRBJ2-3; D ambiguous. The V end was cut by 0 bases, the J end by 5 bases, with 6 bases between. Germline CDR1 reads LNHNV; CDR2 reads YYDKDF (reference sequence). CDR3 length: 13 amino acids. CDR3 DNA sequence: TGTGCCACCAGCAGAGATGAACTAGATACGCAGTATTTT. It translates to CATSRDELDTQYF.

The chain has TRBV4-1 and TRBJ2-2; 8 bases fit TRBD1. In germline, CDR1 is MGHRA, CDR2 YSYEKL. The CDR3 is made up of 16 amino acids. Trimming removed 2 bases from V and 5 bases from J; junction bases left unmatched: 7. CDR3 sequence: CASSQPGQDKTGELFF. The DNA for the CDR3 is TGCGCCAGCAGCCAACCGGGACAGGATAAGACCGGGGAGCTGTTTTTT.

The rearrangement links TRBV7-8 to TRBJ2-7; D is uncertain. V lost 0 bases and J 7 bases, leaving 7 bases between the germline ends. CDR3 length equals 12 residues. The germline V gene encodes CDR1 SGHVS and CDR2 FQNEAQ. The CDR3 region has the DNA TGTGCCAGCAGCTTAGCGGTGACAGAGCAGTACTTC. Amino acids: CASSLAVTEQYF. The full variable domain, in which reference TRBV7-8 and TRBJ2-7 provide the parts outside the CDR3, is GAGVSQSPRYKVAKRGQDVALRCDPISGHVSLFWYQQALGQGPEFLTYFQNEAQLDKSGLPSDRFFAERPEGSVSTLKIQRTQQEDSAVYLCASSLAVTEQYFGPGTRLTVT.

The chain employs TRBV28 and TRBJ2-5; D is possibly TRBD2 (6 bases). Germline lookup yields CDR1 MDHEN and CDR2 SYDVKM. V was cut by 1 base and J by 4 bases, with 13 bases left in between. CDR3 length equals 15 residues. CDR3 loop: CASSLFASEGETQYF. The CDR3 DNA sequence: TGTGCCAGCAGTTTATTCGCTAGCGAGGGAGAGACCCAGTACTTC.

This clone came up a few times. This sequence joins TRBV25-1 and TRBJ1-1; TRBD1 matches 10 bases. CDR3 length: 14 amino acids. Germline values: CDR1 MGHDK, CDR2 SYGVNS. Unmatched junction bases numbered 3, after V lost 3 bases and J lost 5 bases. This CDR3 is CASSEGQGRTEAFF. CDR3 nucleotide sequence: TGTGCCAGCAGTGAGGGACAGGGGAGAACTGAAGCTTTCTTT.

The chain couples TRBV4-2 to TRBJ2-7; possible D gene TRBD1, 5 bases. CDR1 and CDR2 (germline): LGHNA, YNFKEQ. V shed 0 bases and J shed 3 bases, with 12 bases lying between them. The CDR3 length is 15 residues. The CDR3 bases are TGTGCCAGCAGCCAAGAGTACGGTGGACACTACGAGCAGTACTTC. Amino acids: CASSQEYGGHYEQYF.

The chain couples TRBV5-4 to TRBJ2-7, with D maybe TRBD1 (6 bases). The CDR3 length is 13 residues. Germline values: CDR1 SGHNT, CDR2 YYREEE (reference sequence). Between the trimmed V and J ends, which lost 4 bases and 7 bases, there was a span of 15 bases. The CDR3: CASSPQGRGEQYF. The CDR3 DNA sequence: TGTGCCAGCAGCCCACAGGGTAGAGGGGAGCAGTACTTC.

The chain carries TRBV18 and TRBJ1-5; D uncertain. CDR1 and CDR2 from the germline V gene are KGHSH and LQKENI. The CDR3 loop spans 15 amino acids. The V and J ends lost 3 bases and 2 bases respectively, with 11 bases between them. CDR3 in amino acids: CASSPSENGNQPQHF. The CDR3 DNA sequence: TGTGCCAGCTCACCTTCGGAGAACGGCAATCAGCCCCAGCATTTT. The entire variable domain, with the rest obtained from reference TRBV18 and TRBJ1-5, is as follows: NAGVMQNPRHLVRRRGQEARLRCSPMKGHSHVYWYRQLPEEGLKFMVYLQKENIIDESGMPKERFSAEFPKEGPSILRIQQVVRGDSAAYFCASSPSENGNQPQHFGDGTRLSIL.

The chain joins TRBV5-4 to TRBJ1-2, with D possibly matching TRBD1 (5 bases). The CDR3 is 13 residues long. CDR1 SGHNT and CDR2 YYREEE come from the germline V gene (reference sequence). V gave up 1 base and J gave up 8 bases, with 12 bases separating them. Here the CDR3 DNA reads TGTGCCAGCAGCTTGTCCCAGGGAAGGGGCTACACCTTC. It specifies CASSLSQGRGYTF.

As regards this clone: Other DNA sequences of this sample code for an identical CDR3. V is TRBV5-1 and J is TRBJ2-1; TRBD2 might be the D (6 bases). This CDR3 has 14 amino acids. Trimming pared 6 bases from V and 4 bases from J, leaving 14 bases between. The V gene's germline CDR1 is SGHRS and CDR2 YFSETQ. Here the CDR3 DNA reads TGCGCCAGCAAGTCGGGCGGGACTTACAATGAGCAGTTCTTC. As protein: CASKSGGTYNEQFF.

The V gene is TRBV5-1, the J gene TRBJ1-4; D is uncertain. Germline V lookup: CDR1 SGHRS, CDR2 YFSETQ. V lost 0 bases and J 0 bases, leaving 9 bases between the germline ends. This CDR3 has 16 amino acids. The CDR3 sequence is CASSLGSRATNEKLFF. For the CDR3, the DNA is TGCGCCAGCAGCTTGGGCTCCCGGGCAACTAATGAAAAACTGTTTTTT.

The CDR3 DNA sequence: TGTGCCAGCAGTCCAAGACTAGCGGGGGACACGGAGAAGCAGTTCTTC. This codes for CASSPRLAGDTEKQFF. The chain employs TRBV28 and TRBJ2-1; 12 nucleotides line up with TRBD2. Trimming at V came to 5 bases and at J to 11 bases, leaving 13 bases not matched to a gene. The CDR3 runs 16 residues. CDR1 is MDHEN and CDR2 is SYDVKM in the germline V gene.

The genes are TRBV15 and TRBJ2-2, with D tentatively TRBD1 (7 bases). The CDR3 consists of 15 residues. V lost 5 bases, J lost 0 bases, and 10 bases lay in between. CDR1 LNHNV and CDR2 YYDKDF come from the germline V gene (reference sequence). CDR3 DNA: TGTGCCACCAGCCCAGGGGGGACGAACACCGGGGAGCTGTTTTTT. Protein sequence: CATSPGGTNTGELFF.

This chain connects TRBV25-1 to TRBJ2-2; 8 bases map to TRBD2. Trimming took 3 bases from V and 6 from J; bases not matched to a gene: 6. Germline CDR1 MGHDK, CDR2 SYGVNS. The CDR3 consists of 15 residues. CDR3: CASSDTAGVPGELFF. DNA of the CDR3: TGTGCCAGCAGTGATACAGCGGGAGTCCCCGGGGAGCTGTTTTTT. Together with reference TRBV25-1 and TRBJ2-2, the CDR3 gives the full variable domain: EADIYQTPRYLVIGTGKKITLECSQTMGHDKMYWYQQDPGMELHLIHYSYGVNSTEKGDLSSESTVSRIRTEHFPLTLESARPSHTSQYLCASSDTAGVPGELFFGEGSRLTVL.

The chain combines TRBV9 with TRBJ2-1, with 8 bases fitting TRBD2. Germline V gene data show CDR1 as SGDLS and CDR2 as YYNGEE. The CDR3 has 14 residues. V lost 4 bases, J lost 10 bases, and 10 bases stayed unmatched. CDR3 sequence reads: CASSLRTSPREQFF. In DNA, the CDR3 is TGTGCCAGCAGCTTAAGGACTAGCCCTAGGGAGCAGTTCTTC.

This rearrangement joins TRBV5-1 to TRBJ2-1; 7 nucleotides align to TRBD1. Losses at the gene ends were 6 bases for V and 8 bases for J; bases not matched to a gene: 5. The CDR3 totals 12 residues. Germline values: CDR1 SGHRS, CDR2 YFSETQ. CDR3 residues: CASTRQGDEQFF. The CDR3 DNA is TGCGCCAGCACGAGACAGGGCGATGAGCAGTTCTTC.

The chain links TRBV2 to TRBJ1-2; D gene unclear. Germline V gene data show CDR1 as SNHLY and CDR2 as FYNNEI. Trimming removed 8 bases at V and 2 bases at J, with 12 bases between. The CDR3 runs 13 residues. The CDR3 spells CASGFLLNYGYTF. CDR3 nucleotides: TGTGCCAGCGGCTTTCTTTTAAACTATGGCTACACCTTC.

The J gene is TRBJ2-6, the V gene TRBV29-1; 7 bases match TRBD1. The trim removed 6 bases at V and 3 bases at J, leaving 5 bases unmatched. Germline loops: CDR1 SQVTM, CDR2 ANQGSEA. This CDR3 contains 14 residues. The CDR3 DNA is TGCAGCGTAGACAGGGTTTTTGGGGCCAACGTCCTGACTTTC. Translating it yields CSVDRVFGANVLTF.

V gene TRBV28 combines with J gene TRBJ2-7, with a weak D call TRBD2 (5 bases). Germline V gene sequence: CDR1 MDHEN, CDR2 SYDVKM. The CDR3 extends over 13 amino acids. The V end lost 10 bases, the J end lost 6 bases, and 19 bases lay between the germline ends. CDR3 nucleotides: TGTGCCATACTCCGGGATCAATCGTCCGAGCAGTACTTC. Translation gives CAILRDQSSEQYF.

The chain is built from TRBV27 and TRBJ2-7; D is perhaps TRBD1 (5 bases). CDR3 length: 14 amino acids. The germline V and J ends were trimmed by 3 bases and 6 bases, with 15 bases remaining between them. Germline-derived CDR1 and CDR2 are MNHEY and SMNVEV (reference sequence). CDR3 in DNA: TGTGCCAGCAGTTTCAGTGGCAGGGCCCGCGAGCAGTACTTC. Translating it yields CASSFSGRAREQYF.

This clone came up once. The J gene is TRBJ2-1, the V gene TRBV28; 10 nucleotides match TRBD1. The J segment lost 4 bases and the V segment lost 6 bases, leaving 9 bases of the junction unmatched. The CDR3 is 16 residues long. CDR1 and CDR2 (germline): MDHEN, SYDVKM. The CDR3: CASRTRTGGSYNEQFF. CDR3 nucleotide sequence: TGTGCCAGCAGAACCAGGACAGGGGGTTCGTACAATGAGCAGTTCTTC.